These 30 T cell receptor beta chains were sequenced from one sample in a study of patients and donors after allogeneic stem cell transplantation (dated by TCRdb to 2019 to 2021). Library preparation employed RT-PCR. Instrument on record: NextSeq 550. TCRdb handled the public reads itself, with Q25 trimming in fastp and clone calling in MiXCR, and kept productive beta chains. For every CDR3 protein sequence, its rows merge into one entry that carries the most common genes and DNA. In all, the sample holds approximately 61,000 distinct CDR3 sequences, and roughly 13% of those were seen once. The ten biggest clones cover under 40% of the sample. Sequencing was performed on blood, either unsorted or a sorted T cell fraction (not recorded which). These receptors came from a human donor who was either an allogeneic HSCT recipient or a stem cell or donor lymphocyte infusion donor (not recorded which). It is not recorded whose cells these are; they may come from a transplant donor.

The chain employs TRBV9 and TRBJ2-7; tentative D call: TRBD1 (5 bases). Per the germline V gene, CDR1 is SGDLS and CDR2 is YYNGEE. The V end was cut by 0 bases, the J end by 7 bases, with 11 bases between. The CDR3 is 13 amino acids. DNA for the CDR3: TGTGCCAGCAGCGTAGGGCAGGGTGGGGAGCAGTACTTC. It yields the protein CASSVGQGGEQYF.

J is TRBJ2-3 and V is TRBV12-3 or TRBV12-4; TRBD1 is a possible D gene (5 bases). The CDR3 has 16 amino acids. V was shortened by 2 bases and J by 2 bases, with 14 bases between the two germline ends. The CDR3 reads CASSLRVGRLTDTQYF. The CDR3 DNA is TGTGCCAGCAGTTTAAGGGTGGGGCGGCTCACAGATACGCAGTATTTT.

This clonotype was seen a few times. The chain joins TRBV7-2 to TRBJ2-3, with 7 bases matching TRBD2. The V segment lost 1 base and the J segment 1 base; nucleotides outside the gene matches: 5. CDR1 SGHTA and CDR2 FQGNSA come from the germline V gene. The CDR3 has 16 amino acids. CDR3 sequence reads: CASSLVGGSGTDTQYF. The CDR3 DNA follows: TGTGCCAGCAGCTTAGTGGGGGGGTCTGGCACAGATACGCAGTATTTT.

The rearrangement joins TRBV25-1 to TRBJ1-4, with D perhaps matching TRBD1 (5 bases). Germline V gene lookup returns CDR1 MGHDK and CDR2 SYGVNS. The CDR3 is 15 residues long. The V and J ends lost 6 bases and 5 bases respectively, with 16 bases between them. The CDR3 is CASRGEFGRNEKLFF. DNA for the CDR3: TGTGCCAGCAGGGGGGAGTTTGGGCGAAATGAAAAACTGTTTTTT.

This clonotype was seen at least ten times. The J gene is TRBJ2-7, the V gene TRBV5-1, with 8 bases identical to TRBD2. V lost 0 bases to trimming and J lost 0 bases; unmatched junction nucleotides: 5. The CDR3 sequence is 16 residues long. CDR1 and CDR2 (germline): SGHRS, YFSETQ. CDR3 DNA: TGCGCCAGCAGCTTGGATACTAGCGGAAGCTCCTACGAGCAGTACTTC. Translated: CASSLDTSGSSYEQYF.

There are a few counts of this clonotype. The V call is TRBV29-1, the J call TRBJ2-5; 9 bases are shared with TRBD2. This CDR3 is 14 amino acids long. Germline V gene lookup returns CDR1 SQVTM and CDR2 ANQGSEA. V trimming: 5 bases; J trimming: 4 bases; junction bases outside the gene matches: 8. CDR3 region: CSVSLAGVAETQYF. DNA of the CDR3: TGCAGCGTTTCCTTAGCGGGAGTAGCAGAGACCCAGTACTTC.

This clonotype has just a few counts. DNA for the CDR3: TGTGCCAGCAGCTACCCTAGCGTTGAGGAGACCCAGTACTTC. Translation gives CASSYPSVEETQYF. This chain connects TRBV13 to TRBJ2-5; perhaps TRBD2 as D (6 bases). Germline assignment: CDR1 PRHDT and CDR2 FYEKMQ (reference sequence). The V end was cut by 4 bases, the J end by 5 bases, with 14 bases between. The CDR3 runs to 14 residues.

This clonotype was recorded many times. The chain recombines TRBV20-1 with TRBJ1-1, with D possibly TRBD1 on 6 matching bases. The CDR3 runs 18 residues. The germline V and J ends were trimmed by 2 bases and 0 bases, with 22 bases remaining between them. Germline V gene sequence: CDR1 DFQATT, CDR2 SNEGSKA (reference sequence). The CDR3: CSARSPYPGQSMNTEAFF. CDR3 nucleotides: TGCAGTGCTAGATCCCCCTATCCCGGACAGAGCATGAACACTGAAGCTTTCTTT.

This clonotype has ten or more counts. The chain is built from TRBV12-3 or TRBV12-4 and TRBJ1-1, with D hard to call. The CDR3 extends over 13 amino acids. V was cut by 7 bases and J by 4 bases, with 13 bases left in between. CDR3 region: CASTWTDTTEAFF. In DNA form, the CDR3 reads TGTGCCAGCACCTGGACCGATACCACTGAAGCTTTCTTT.

This clonotype was counted a few times. The DNA of the CDR3 is TGCAGCGTTGAAGAGGGGCGGGAGAACAATGAGCAGTTCTTC. It encodes CSVEEGRENNEQFF. The chain couples TRBV29-1 to TRBJ2-1; TRBD2 matches at 7 bases. CDR1 and CDR2 from the germline V gene are SQVTM and ANQGSEA. The CDR3 extends over 14 amino acids. The trim removed 0 bases at V and 5 bases at J, leaving 4 bases unmatched.

The chain uses TRBV6-5 and TRBJ1-1; TRBD1 matches 11 bases. After removal of 7 bases from V and 1 base from J, the junction contained 11 bases not matched to a gene. This CDR3 has 17 residues. The germline gives CDR1 MNHEY, CDR2 SVGAGI. The CDR3 loop reads CASTLVGQGAGNTEAFF. CDR3 DNA: TGTGCCAGCACCTTAGTAGGACAGGGGGCAGGGAACACTGAAGCTTTCTTT.

This chain joins TRBV13 and TRBJ1-1, with 8 positions matching TRBD1. V was pared by 5 bases and J by 4 bases, with 12 bases of the junction left unmatched. CDR3 length equals 16 residues. From germline, CDR1 is PRHDT and CDR2 FYEKMQ (reference sequence). In DNA, the CDR3 is TGTGCCAGCAGCAGATGGACAGGGTCGGGTAGCACTGAAGCTTTCTTT. As protein: CASSRWTGSGSTEAFF.

In this sample, this clonotype turned up many times. The chain has TRBV10-3 and TRBJ1-1; 7 bases align to TRBD1. The J segment lost 6 bases and the V segment lost 2 bases, leaving 9 bases of the junction unmatched. Germline CDR1 is ENHRY and CDR2 is SYGVKD. The CDR3 spans 15 residues. CDR3 DNA: TGTGCCATCAGTGAGCCTTTTGACAGGGACCCTGAAGCTTTCTTT. This gives the protein CAISEPFDRDPEAFF.

The genes are TRBV5-1 and TRBJ2-2, with unresolved D. The CDR3 is 17 residues long. Trimming shortened V by 6 bases and J by 3 bases, and 21 bases separated the two germline ends. CDR1 and CDR2 from the germline V gene are SGHRS and YFSETQ. CDR3 sequence: CASTRIQLSEYTGELFF. CDR3 nucleotides: TGCGCCAGCACCCGCATACAGCTTTCGGAATACACCGGGGAGCTGTTTTTT.

This clonotype was observed a few times. J is TRBJ1-2 and V is TRBV24-1; D not certain. Trimming left V 5 bases short and J 4 bases short, with 10 bases between. CDR3 length: 13 amino acids. CDR1 and CDR2 from the germline V gene are KGHDR and SFDVKD. The CDR3 sequence: CATSVPRAYGYTF. DNA of the CDR3: TGTGCCACCAGTGTTCCAAGGGCCTATGGCTACACCTTC.

The chain combines TRBV7-9 with TRBJ2-5, with a possible D match to TRBD1 (6 bases). V was trimmed by 2 bases and J by 5 bases, leaving 12 bases between them. The CDR3 totals 14 residues. CDR1 and CDR2 from the germline V gene are SEHNR and FQNEAQ (reference sequence). The CDR3 loop reads CASSLNRVRETQYF. The CDR3 DNA sequence: TGTGCCAGCAGCTTAAACAGGGTTCGGGAGACCCAGTACTTC.

This clonotype was seen at least ten times. The chain is built from TRBV12-3 or TRBV12-4 and TRBJ1-1; D ambiguous. CDR3 size: 12 residues. Between the trimmed V and J ends, which lost 3 bases and 3 bases, there was a span of 5 bases. The CDR3 sequence is CASSFMDTEAFF. The CDR3 region has the DNA TGTGCCAGCAGTTTTATGGACACTGAAGCTTTCTTT.

This clonotype has a count of ten or more. This chain uses TRBV7-3 with TRBJ1-2, with D possibly being TRBD1 (5 bases). Looked up from germline, CDR1 is SGHTA and CDR2 is FQGTGA. This CDR3 has 13 amino acids. The V gene lost 5 bases and the J gene lost 2 bases, with 9 bases spanning the gap. The CDR3 region has the DNA TGTGCCAGCAGCCCGGGACTAAACTATGGCTACACCTTC. Encoded protein: CASSPGLNYGYTF. The full variable domain, in which reference TRBV7-3 and TRBJ1-2 provide the parts outside the CDR3, is GAGVSQTPSNKVTEKGKYVELRCDPISGHTALYWYRQSLGQGPEFLIYFQGTGAADDSGLPNDRFFAVRPEGSVSTLKIQRTERGDSAVYLCASSPGLNYGYTFGSGTRLTVV.

This clonotype was seen repeatedly, ten times or more. The rearrangement links TRBV12-3 or TRBV12-4 to TRBJ1-1; no clear D. The CDR3 is 11 residues long. With 6 bases removed from V and 7 bases from J, the gap between germline ends came to 9 bases. CDR3 sequence (DNA): TGTGCCAGCAGCACGTCGGGTGAAGCTTTCTTT. It yields the protein CASSTSGEAFF.

This chain links TRBV7-9 with TRBJ1-2; D remains ambiguous. CDR1 and CDR2 from the germline V gene are SEHNR and FQNEAQ (reference sequence). Trimming took off 1 base at V and 5 bases at J, with 8 bases between the two ends. The length of the CDR3 is 13 residues. CDR3 sequence (DNA): TGTGCCAGCAGCTTAGAGGTTACTTATGGCTACACCTTC. Protein: CASSLEVTYGYTF.

This clonotype appeared once. This chain joins TRBV9 and TRBJ2-1, with TRBD2 matching 9 bases. The CDR3 has 15 amino acids. Germline CDR1 SGDLS, CDR2 YYNGEE. The trim removed 0 bases at V and 4 bases at J, leaving 2 bases unmatched. Here the CDR3 DNA reads TGTGCCAGCAGCGTAGTAGCGGGGGCTTACAATGAGCAGTTCTTC. Translated, it gives CASSVVAGAYNEQFF.

This clonotype appeared many times. The chain joins TRBV12-3 or TRBV12-4 to TRBJ1-1; D gene unclear. There are 13 residues in the CDR3. Trimming removed 6 bases from V and 5 bases from J, with 13 bases in between. The CDR3 spells CASSLGWETEAFF. The CDR3 DNA reads TGTGCCAGCAGCCTGGGTTGGGAAACTGAAGCTTTCTTT.

This clonotype was counted many times. V and J are TRBV5-1 and TRBJ2-1; no firm D call. This CDR3 is 16 amino acids long. Trimming removed 0 bases from V and 2 bases from J, with 12 bases in between. Germline-derived CDR1 and CDR2 are SGHRS and YFSETQ. CDR3 bases: TGCGCCAGCAGCTTGGAGTGGTTTAGAGCCTACAATGAGCAGTTCTTC. Translated, it gives CASSLEWFRAYNEQFF.

The chain combines TRBV7-2 with TRBJ2-7; D is undetermined. The germline CDR1 and CDR2 sequences are SGHTA and FQGNSA. Deletions cut 1 base from V and 3 bases from J, with 7 bases between. The length of the CDR3 is 13 residues. The CDR3 here is CASSLEQNYEQYF. CDR3 in DNA: TGTGCCAGCAGCTTAGAACAGAACTACGAGCAGTACTTC.

This clonotype turned up a few times. V gene TRBV2 combines with J gene TRBJ2-5; perhaps TRBD2 as D (6 bases). The CDR3 is 13 amino acids. Trimming removed 5 bases at V and 4 bases at J, with 11 bases between. Per the germline V gene, CDR1 is SNHLY and CDR2 is FYNNEI. The CDR3 sequence is CASSSGGGETQYF. In DNA form, the CDR3 reads TGTGCCAGCAGTTCCGGGGGAGGAGAGACCCAGTACTTC.

This chain uses TRBV6-6 with TRBJ2-2; 7 bases line up with TRBD1. CDR1 is MNHNY, CDR2 SVGAGI, per germline (reference sequence). CDR3 length equals 16 residues. V was pared by 5 bases and J by 1 base, with 7 bases of the junction left unmatched. CDR3 nucleotides: TGTGCCAGCAGTGCACAGGGGCCGGGGAACACCGGGGAGCTGTTTTTT. Translated, it gives CASSAQGPGNTGELFF.

This clonotype appeared many times. The chain has TRBV18 and TRBJ2-3; unclear D gene. Trimming cost V 0 bases and J 3 bases, with 4 bases left between them. This CDR3 spans 13 amino acids. Germline V lookup: CDR1 KGHSH, CDR2 LQKENI. In DNA form, the CDR3 reads TGTGCCAGCTCACCACCGGGGACAGATACGCAGTATTTT. It is translated as CASSPPGTDTQYF.

This clonotype was found many times. This chain links TRBV6-6 with TRBJ1-2; TRBD1 matches at 9 bases. Germline V CDR1 and CDR2: MNHNY, SVGAGI (reference sequence). The CDR3 totals 16 residues. V lost 2 bases and J lost 3; bases outside the gene matches: 7. CDR3 sequence: CASSYPRDRVDYGYTF. The CDR3 nucleotides are TGTGCCAGCAGTTACCCACGGGACAGGGTAGACTATGGCTACACCTTC.

This clonotype was seen a handful of times. This chain links TRBV6-4 with TRBJ1-1; D is unresolved. The V gene's germline CDR1 is MRHNA and CDR2 SNTAGT. The V end lost 3 bases, the J end lost 7 bases, and 12 bases lay between the germline ends. This CDR3 comprises 13 residues. The DNA of the CDR3 is TGTGCCAGCAGTGAAACATCAAGGGATGAAGCTTTCTTT. It encodes CASSETSRDEAFF.

The chain is built from TRBV7-9 and TRBJ2-7; D not certain. Germline CDR1 and CDR2: SEHNR and FQNEAQ (reference sequence). The CDR3 covers 11 residues. Trimming removed 4 bases at V and 3 bases at J, with 4 bases between. CDR3 sequence (DNA): TGTGCCAGCAGCTGGGACTACGAGCAGTACTTC. Translation: CASSWDYEQYF.